This T cell receptor (beta chain) was sequenced in a study of blood T cell repertoires in COVID-19. Background on the study: Sites across the United States, Italy and Spain contributed samples from acute and convalescent COVID-19.

Original methodology: The assay estimated nucleated cells by amplifying reference gene primers. The data were produced by immunoSEQ multiplex PCR, yet TCRdb's version contains in-frame clones alone and is incomplete. V, J and clone size were drawn from that table, and D and trimming were deduced from the DNA. The sample yields roughly 310,000 clones, roughly nine tenths seen once. This CDR3 is built from 14 residues. Trimming removed 5 bases from V and 2 bases from J, with 12 bases in between. Germline V gene data show CDR1 as MDHEN and CDR2 as SYDVKM. The sequence derives from a woman in her 30s with COVID-19, enrolled during active disease. The sample was peripheral blood. The chain uses TRBV28 and TRBJ2-5; tentative D call: TRBD2 (6 bases). DNA for the CDR3: TGTGCCAGCAGTCTATTGGCGGGACAAGAGACCCAGTACTTC. Amino acids: CASSLLAGQETQYF.